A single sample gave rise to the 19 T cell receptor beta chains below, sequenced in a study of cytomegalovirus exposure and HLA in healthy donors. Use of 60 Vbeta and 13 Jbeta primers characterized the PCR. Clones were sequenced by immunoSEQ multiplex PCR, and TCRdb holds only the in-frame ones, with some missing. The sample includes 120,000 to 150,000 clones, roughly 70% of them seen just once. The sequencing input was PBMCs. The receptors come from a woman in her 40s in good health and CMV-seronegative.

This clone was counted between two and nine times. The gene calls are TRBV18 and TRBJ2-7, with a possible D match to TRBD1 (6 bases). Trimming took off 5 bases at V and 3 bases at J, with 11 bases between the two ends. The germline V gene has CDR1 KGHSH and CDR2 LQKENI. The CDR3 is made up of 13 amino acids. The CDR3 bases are TGTGCCAGCTCAGGCGAACAGGGCTACGAGCAGTACTTC. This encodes CASSGEQGYEQYF.

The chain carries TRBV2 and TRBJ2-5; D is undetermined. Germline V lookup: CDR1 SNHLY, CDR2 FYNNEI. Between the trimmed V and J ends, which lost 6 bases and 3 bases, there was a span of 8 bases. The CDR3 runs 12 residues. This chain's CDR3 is CASRSNEETQYF. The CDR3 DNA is TGTGCCAGCAGGTCCAATGAAGAGACCCAGTACTTC.

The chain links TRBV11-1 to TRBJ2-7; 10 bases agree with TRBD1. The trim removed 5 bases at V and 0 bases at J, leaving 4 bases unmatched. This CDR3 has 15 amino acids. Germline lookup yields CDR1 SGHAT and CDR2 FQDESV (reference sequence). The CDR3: CASSPRDRGSYEQYF. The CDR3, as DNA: TGTGCCAGCAGCCCCCGGGACAGGGGCTCCTACGAGCAGTACTTC.

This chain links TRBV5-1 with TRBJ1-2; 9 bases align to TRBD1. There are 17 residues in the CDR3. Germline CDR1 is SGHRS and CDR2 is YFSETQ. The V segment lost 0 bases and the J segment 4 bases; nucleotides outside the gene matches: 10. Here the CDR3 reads CASSLGDRVSFSYGYTF. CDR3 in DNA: TGCGCCAGCAGCTTGGGGGACAGGGTTTCATTTAGCTATGGCTACACCTTC.

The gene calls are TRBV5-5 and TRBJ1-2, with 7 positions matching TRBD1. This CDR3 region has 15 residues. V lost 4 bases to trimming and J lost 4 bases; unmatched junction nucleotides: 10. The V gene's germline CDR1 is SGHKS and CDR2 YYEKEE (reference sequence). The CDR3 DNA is TGTGCCAGCAGCCAGACAGGGTTGGGGGTCTATGGCTACACCTTC. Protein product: CASSQTGLGVYGYTF.

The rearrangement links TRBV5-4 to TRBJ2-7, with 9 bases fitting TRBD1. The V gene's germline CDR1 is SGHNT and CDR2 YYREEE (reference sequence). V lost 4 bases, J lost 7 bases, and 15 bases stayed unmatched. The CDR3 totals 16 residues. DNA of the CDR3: TGTGCCAGCAGCGGGCCACCCGGGACAGGGAATAGGGAGCAGTACTTC. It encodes CASSGPPGTGNREQYF.

The CDR3 reads CASSSLWTDYEQYF. The CDR3 bases are TGTGCCAGCAGTAGCCTTTGGACAGACTACGAGCAGTACTTC. The rearrangement links TRBV2 to TRBJ2-7, with D possibly TRBD1 on 6 matching bases. Deletions cut 5 bases from V and 3 bases from J, with 14 bases between. Germline-derived CDR1 and CDR2 are SNHLY and FYNNEI. The CDR3 runs to 14 residues.

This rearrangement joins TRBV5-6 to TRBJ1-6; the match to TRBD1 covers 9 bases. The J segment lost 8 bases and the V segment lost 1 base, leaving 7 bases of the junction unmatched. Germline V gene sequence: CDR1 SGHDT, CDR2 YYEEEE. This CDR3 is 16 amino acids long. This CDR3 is CASSLTGTGRHSPLHF. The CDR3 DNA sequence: TGTGCCAGCAGCTTGACCGGGACAGGGAGGCATTCACCCCTCCACTTT.

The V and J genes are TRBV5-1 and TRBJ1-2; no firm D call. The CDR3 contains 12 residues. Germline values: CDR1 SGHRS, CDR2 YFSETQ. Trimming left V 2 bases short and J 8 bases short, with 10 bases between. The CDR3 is CASSFNTQGYTF. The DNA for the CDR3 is TGCGCCAGCAGCTTTAATACGCAGGGCTACACCTTC. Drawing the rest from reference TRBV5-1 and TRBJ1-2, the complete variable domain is KAGVTQTPRYLIKTRGQQVTLSCSPISGHRSVSWYQQTPGQGLQFLFEYFSETQRNKGNFPGRFSGRQFSNSRSEMNVSTLELGDSALYLCASSFNTQGYTFGSGTRLTVV.

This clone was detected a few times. CDR3 DNA sequence: TGTGCCAGCGGGCTTCCGAACACTGAAGCTTTCTTT. This sequence encodes CASGLPNTEAFF. The chain is built from TRBV6-5 and TRBJ1-1; unclear D gene. The CDR3 is 12 amino acids. Between the trimmed V and J ends, which lost 8 bases and 1 base, there was a span of 8 bases. Germline lookup yields CDR1 MNHEY and CDR2 SVGAGI.

CDR3 residues: CATSRRGWYSNQPQHF. DNA for the CDR3: TGTGCCACCAGCAGAAGGGGATGGTATAGCAATCAGCCCCAGCATTTT. The chain carries TRBV15 and TRBJ1-5; TRBD1 is a possible D gene (5 bases). Germline CDR1 LNHNV, CDR2 YYDKDF (reference sequence). Trimming stripped 2 bases from V and 0 bases from J, with 11 bases between. The CDR3 sequence is 16 residues long.

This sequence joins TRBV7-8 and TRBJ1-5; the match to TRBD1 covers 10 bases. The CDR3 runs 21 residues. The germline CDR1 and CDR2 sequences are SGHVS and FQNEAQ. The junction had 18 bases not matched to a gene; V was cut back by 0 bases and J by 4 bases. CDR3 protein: CASSLARIRGQGSPWNQPQHF. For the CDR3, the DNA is TGTGCCAGCAGCTTAGCCCGAATAAGGGGACAGGGGAGTCCCTGGAATCAGCCCCAGCATTTT.

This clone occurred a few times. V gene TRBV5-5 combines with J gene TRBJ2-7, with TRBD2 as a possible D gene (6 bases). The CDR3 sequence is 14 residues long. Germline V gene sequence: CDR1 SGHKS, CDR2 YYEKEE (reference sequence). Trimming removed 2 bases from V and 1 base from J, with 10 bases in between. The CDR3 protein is CASSLGTASYEQYF. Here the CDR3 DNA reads TGTGCCAGCAGCTTAGGGACTGCATCCTACGAGCAGTACTTC.

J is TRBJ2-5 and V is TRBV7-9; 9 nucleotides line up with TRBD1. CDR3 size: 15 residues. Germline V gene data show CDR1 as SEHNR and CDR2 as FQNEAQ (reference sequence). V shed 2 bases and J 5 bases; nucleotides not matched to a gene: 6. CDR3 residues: CASSLNDRGSETQYF. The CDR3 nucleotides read TGTGCCAGCAGCTTAAACGACAGGGGGTCGGAGACCCAGTACTTC.

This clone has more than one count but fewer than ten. This CDR3 reads CASRGTGNTEAFF. The CDR3 DNA is TGTGCCAGCAGGGGGACAGGGAACACTGAAGCTTTCTTT. The chain combines TRBV28 with TRBJ1-1, with TRBD1 identical over 8 bases. Germline values: CDR1 MDHEN, CDR2 SYDVKM. The V and J ends lost 6 bases and 1 base, in that order; junction bases with no gene match: 1. The CDR3 has 13 amino acids.

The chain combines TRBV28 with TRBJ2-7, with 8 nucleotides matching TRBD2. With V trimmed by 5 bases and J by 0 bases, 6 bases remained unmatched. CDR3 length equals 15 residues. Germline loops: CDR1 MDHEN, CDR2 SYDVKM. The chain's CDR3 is CASSLSGGYSYEQYF. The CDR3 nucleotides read TGTGCCAGCAGTCTAAGCGGGGGTTACTCCTACGAGCAGTACTTC.

Here the CDR3 reads CASSLGGNRETQYF. The DNA for the CDR3 is TGTGCCAGTAGCCTCGGCGGGAATCGAGAGACCCAGTACTTC. This chain links TRBV19 with TRBJ2-5; tentative D call: TRBD2 (6 bases). Deletions cut 6 bases from V and 4 bases from J, with 15 bases between. This CDR3 region has 14 residues. Germline CDR1 reads LNHDA; CDR2 reads SQIVND (reference sequence).

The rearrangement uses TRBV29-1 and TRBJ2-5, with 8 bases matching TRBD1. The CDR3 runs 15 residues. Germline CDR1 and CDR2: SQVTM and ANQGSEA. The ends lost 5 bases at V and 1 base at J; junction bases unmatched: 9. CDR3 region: CSVRRGQVSQETQYF. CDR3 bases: TGCAGCGTTAGAAGGGGACAGGTTTCCCAAGAGACCCAGTACTTC.

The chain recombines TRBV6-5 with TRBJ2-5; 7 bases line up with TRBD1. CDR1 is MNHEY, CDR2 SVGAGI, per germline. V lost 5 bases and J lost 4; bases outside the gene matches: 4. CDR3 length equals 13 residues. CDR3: CASSKQGRETQYF. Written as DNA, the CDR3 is TGTGCCAGCAGTAAACAGGGGCGAGAGACCCAGTACTTC.